Listed below are T cell receptor beta chains from one sample, sequenced in a study of blood T cell repertoires in COVID-19. The assay was immunoSEQ multiplex PCR, and TCRdb's table has in-frame clones only and misses some. The sample has about 7,000 clones, 80% to 90% seen once. The specimen sequenced was peripheral blood. Receptors originate from an older man with active COVID-19. Each CDR3 is given with its conserved first and last residue. The D gene is left open where the match is weak. Where a row states a size, it is once, few, many or the class of an expanded clone; other rows omit it.

abundance: few
j_gene: TRBJ2-5
d_gene: -
v_gene: TRBV7-8
CDR3nt: TGTGCCAGCAGCTACAGACGAACCCAAGAGACCCAGTACTTC
CDR3aa: CASSYRRTQETQYF

abundance: -
j_gene: TRBJ1-4
d_gene: TRBD1
v_gene: TRBV29-1
CDR3nt: TGCAGCGTTGGGGGGACCGGGACAGGGGTTGATGAAAAACTGTTTTTT
CDR3aa: CSVGGTGTGVDEKLFF

abundance: -
j_gene: TRBJ1-2
d_gene: -
v_gene: TRBV29-1
CDR3nt: TGCAGCGTCGCAGGGTATTCCGGCTACACCTTC
CDR3aa: CSVAGYSGYTF

abundance: -
j_gene: TRBJ1-3
d_gene: TRBD1
v_gene: TRBV6-6
CDR3nt: TGTGCCAGCACCCTAGGGGGCAGTACTGGAAACACCATATATTTT
CDR3aa: CASTLGGSTGNTIYF

abundance: -
j_gene: TRBJ2-7
d_gene: -
v_gene: TRBV6-2/TRBV6-3
CDR3nt: TGTGCCAGCAGTAGGGGATCTCGGTACGAGCAGTACTTC
CDR3aa: CASSRGSRYEQYF

abundance: -
j_gene: TRBJ1-2
d_gene: TRBD1
v_gene: TRBV3-1/TRBV3-2
CDR3nt: TGTGCCAGCAGCCCCCCGGGACAGGGCTTTTTCTATGGCTACACCTTC
CDR3aa: CASSPPGQGFFYGYTF

abundance: -
j_gene: TRBJ1-1
d_gene: TRBD1
v_gene: TRBV18
CDR3nt: TGTGCCAGCTCGGCGACAGGGGACACTGAAGCTTTCTTT
CDR3aa: CASSATGDTEAFF

abundance: -
j_gene: TRBJ1-2
d_gene: -
v_gene: TRBV6-1
CDR3nt: TGTGCCAGCAGTGAAGCGAGTCAGGGGACTGGCTACACCTTC
CDR3aa: CASSEASQGTGYTF

abundance: -
j_gene: TRBJ1-2
d_gene: -
v_gene: TRBV9
CDR3nt: TGTGCCAGCAGCGTAGCCCAAGGGGAAGGCTATGGCTACACCTTC
CDR3aa: CASSVAQGEGYGYTF

abundance: -
j_gene: TRBJ2-3
d_gene: -
v_gene: TRBV2
CDR3nt: TGTGCCTACACTATTGACAGTTTTCTCACAGATACGCAGTTTTTT
CDR3aa: CAYTIDSFLTDTQFF

abundance: -
j_gene: TRBJ1-1
d_gene: TRBD1
v_gene: TRBV5-1
CDR3nt: TGCGCCAGCAGCCCCCTCTCGGGACAGCTGAACACTGAAGCTTTCTTT
CDR3aa: CASSPLSGQLNTEAFF

abundance: -
j_gene: TRBJ1-4
d_gene: TRBD1
v_gene: TRBV7-8
CDR3nt: TGTGCCAGCAGCCCCACCTCAGGGGGCGTGTATGAAAAACTGTTTTTT
CDR3aa: CASSPTSGGVYEKLFF

abundance: -
j_gene: TRBJ1-6
d_gene: -
v_gene: TRBV18
CDR3nt: TGTGCCAGCTCACCACGCGAGCTGGGGGGGTCCTATAATTCACCCCTCCACTTT
CDR3aa: CASSPRELGGSYNSPLHF

abundance: -
j_gene: TRBJ2-1
d_gene: TRBD2
v_gene: TRBV5-8
CDR3nt: TGTGCCAGCAGCCTCCGGGGGGGAAATGAGCAGTTCTTC
CDR3aa: CASSLRGGNEQFF

abundance: -
j_gene: TRBJ2-5
d_gene: -
v_gene: TRBV19
CDR3nt: TGTGCCAGTAAGCAGGCTGGGTACCAAGAGACCCAGTACTTC
CDR3aa: CASKQAGYQETQYF

abundance: once
j_gene: TRBJ2-7
d_gene: -
v_gene: TRBV30
CDR3nt: TGTGCCTGGAGTGAAGGCAGGGGCGAGCAGTACTTC
CDR3aa: CAWSEGRGEQYF

abundance: -
j_gene: TRBJ1-6
d_gene: TRBD1
v_gene: TRBV6-6
CDR3nt: TGTGCCAGCAGTGAGAGCAGGGGGCGAGGATCACCCCTCCACTTT
CDR3aa: CASSESRGRGSPLHF

abundance: -
j_gene: TRBJ1-2
d_gene: -
v_gene: TRBV5-6
CDR3nt: TGTGCCAGCAGCTTAAGCGGGGGCTACACCTTC
CDR3aa: CASSLSGGYTF

abundance: -
j_gene: TRBJ2-2
d_gene: TRBD2
v_gene: TRBV7-9
CDR3nt: TGTGCCAGCAGCTCGTTCCTAGCGGGGGTGACCGGGGAGCTGTTTTTT
CDR3aa: CASSSFLAGVTGELFF

abundance: -
j_gene: TRBJ1-4
d_gene: TRBD1
v_gene: TRBV6-5
CDR3nt: TGTACCAGCAGGATGACAGGGTTAAATGAAAAACTGTTTTTT
CDR3aa: CTSRMTGLNEKLFF

abundance: -
j_gene: TRBJ1-1
d_gene: TRBD1
v_gene: TRBV7-8
CDR3nt: TGTGCCAGCAGCTTAACACAGGGGAAGGCTGAAGCTTTCTTT
CDR3aa: CASSLTQGKAEAFF

abundance: -
j_gene: TRBJ2-3
d_gene: -
v_gene: TRBV5-1
CDR3nt: TGCGCCAGCAGCTCAGGGTCTACGCAGTATTTT
CDR3aa: CASSSGSTQYF

abundance: -
j_gene: TRBJ1-6
d_gene: -
v_gene: TRBV6-2/TRBV6-3
CDR3nt: TGTGCCAGCAGTTACCAAGCGGATTCACCCCTCCACTTT
CDR3aa: CASSYQADSPLHF

abundance: -
j_gene: TRBJ2-3
d_gene: TRBD2
v_gene: TRBV11-2
CDR3nt: TGTGCCAGCAGCTACGTGAGCGGGGCGCAGTATTTT
CDR3aa: CASSYVSGAQYF

abundance: -
j_gene: TRBJ1-1
d_gene: -
v_gene: TRBV3-1/TRBV3-2
CDR3nt: TGTGCCAGCAGCCGGGCCACTGAAGCTTTCTTT
CDR3aa: CASSRATEAFF